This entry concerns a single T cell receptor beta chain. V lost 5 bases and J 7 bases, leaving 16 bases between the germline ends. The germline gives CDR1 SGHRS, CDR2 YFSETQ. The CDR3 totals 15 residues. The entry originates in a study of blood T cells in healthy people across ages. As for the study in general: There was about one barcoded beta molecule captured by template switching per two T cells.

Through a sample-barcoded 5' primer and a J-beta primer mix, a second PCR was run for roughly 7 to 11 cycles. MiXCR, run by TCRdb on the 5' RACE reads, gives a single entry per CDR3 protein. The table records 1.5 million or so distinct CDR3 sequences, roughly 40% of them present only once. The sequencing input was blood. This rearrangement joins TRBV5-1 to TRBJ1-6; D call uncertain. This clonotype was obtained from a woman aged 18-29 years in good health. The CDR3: CASSWERRANSPLHF. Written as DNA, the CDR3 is TGCGCCAGCAGTTGGGAGCGTCGAGCGAATTCACCCCTCCACTTT.